These 7 T cell receptor beta chains share one sample of origin, sequenced in a study of T cell responses to AZD1222 COVID-19 vaccine. Repertoires were generated with immunoSEQ multiplex PCR, while TCRdb's copy carries only in-frame clones and drops some. The table lists more than 85,000 clones, roughly nine tenths of them singletons. Sequenced here: peripheral blood, sampled on day 0 of AZD1222 vaccination. Receptors were obtained from an adult in good health.

The V call is TRBV7-9, the J call TRBJ1-2, with a tentative D call TRBD1 (5 bases). CDR1 and CDR2 (germline): SEHNR, FQNEAQ (reference sequence). This CDR3 region has 14 residues. Trimming pared 5 bases from V and 0 bases from J, leaving 10 bases between. The CDR3 loop reads CASSLGGANYGYTF. The CDR3 nucleotides are TGTGCCAGCAGCCTGGGGGGAGCTAACTATGGCTACACCTTC.

The J gene is TRBJ2-2, the V gene TRBV28, with 8 bases lining up with TRBD2. The CDR3 totals 15 residues. Germline CDR1 and CDR2: MDHEN and SYDVKM. The J segment lost 2 bases and the V segment lost 6 bases, leaving 5 bases of the junction unmatched. The DNA of the CDR3 is TGTGCCAGCAGGTCAGCGGGGGTTAACACCGGGGAGCTGTTTTTT. Its translation is CASRSAGVNTGELFF. The whole variable domain, filled in from reference TRBV28 and TRBJ2-2, reads DVKVTQSSRYLVKRTGEKVFLECVQDMDHENMFWYRQDPGLGLRLIYFSYDVKMKEKGDIPEGYSVSREKKERFSLILESASTNQTSMYLCASRSAGVNTGELFFGEGSRLTVL.

The gene calls are TRBV7-2 and TRBJ1-3; D is uncertain. Trimming cost V 1 base and J 3 bases, with 4 bases left between them. This CDR3 contains 13 residues. Germline-derived CDR1 and CDR2 are SGHTA and FQGNSA. DNA for the CDR3: TGTGCCAGCAGCTTAGTGTTTGGAAACACCATATATTTT. Translating it yields CASSLVFGNTIYF.

The gene calls are TRBV3-1 (or the pseudogene TRBV3-2) and TRBJ1-3; no clear D. Germline loops: CDR1 LGHDT, CDR2 YNNKEL (reference sequence). CDR3 length: 16 residues. V was trimmed by 0 bases and J by 0 bases, leaving 9 bases between them. The CDR3 DNA reads TGTGCCAGCAGCCAAGATATCGCATCCTCTGGAAACACCATATATTTT. Protein product: CASSQDIASSGNTIYF.

The chain combines TRBV6-1 with TRBJ1-5; 7 bases are shared with TRBD1. Germline V gives CDR1 MNHNS, CDR2 SASEGT. CDR3 length: 15 amino acids. Trimming removed 6 bases from V and 5 bases from J; junction bases left unmatched: 10. As DNA, the CDR3 is TGTGCCAGCAGCTCAAGACAGGGAGGAGATCAGCCCCAGCATTTT. Translation gives CASSSRQGGDQPQHF.

The rearrangement joins TRBV27 to TRBJ1-5; TRBD1 agrees at 7 bases. The CDR3 consists of 15 residues. CDR1 and CDR2 (germline): MNHEY, SMNVEV (reference sequence). J was trimmed by 7 bases and V by 5 bases; bases with no gene match: 11. In DNA form, the CDR3 reads TGTGCCAGCAGTCTCGAGAACAGGGGCGGGCAGCCCCAGCATTTT. Encoded protein: CASSLENRGGQPQHF.

This chain joins TRBV27 and TRBJ1-2, with a tentative D call TRBD1 (5 bases). Trimming cost V 3 bases and J 5 bases, with 22 bases left between them. The CDR3 sequence is 17 residues long. Germline V gives CDR1 MNHEY, CDR2 SMNVEV (reference sequence). The CDR3 sequence is CASSLGVVGGAGYGYTF. The CDR3, as DNA: TGTGCCAGCAGTTTGGGGGTGGTGGGCGGGGCTGGGTATGGCTACACCTTC.